The clone carrying this TCR beta chain was observed at least ten times. The antigen is undetermined. The entry originates in a study of T cell repertoires in cytomegalovirus infection. Study in general: From public TCR beta signatures came an indication of both CMV infection and matching HLA type. Overall study findings and caveats: Clonotype analysis showed dominance of the ex vivo response by HLA-C-restricted CMV-specific TCR beta clonotypes. Totalled public TCR beta family frequency picked out people who carried CMV plus the relevant HLA.

Trimming cost V 6 bases and J 1 base, with 9 bases left between them. The CDR3 has 14 amino acids. From the reads, TCRdb called clonotypes with MiXCR, one entry per CDR3 protein. The data show roughly 110,000 distinct CDR3 sequences, with about 9.5% seen just once and over 25% held by the top ten. The chain carries TRBV12-3 or TRBV12-4 and TRBJ2-2; tentative D call: TRBD1 (5 bases). Sequenced input: PBMCs, sequenced either directly or after in vitro stimulation (not recorded which). This TCR came from a human donor in good health (CMV status not recorded). Some clones in this sample may be carry-over from other donors' samples. CDR3 bases: TGTGCCAGCAGCTTGGGGCAGAACACCGGGGAGCTGTTTTTT. Protein product: CASSLGQNTGELFF.